This TCR beta chain was obtained from a study of blood T cells in healthy people across ages. Broader study findings: The study could not conclusively compare naive and antigen-experienced cells, given its unsorted PBMCs. Greater diversity and more naive CD4+ cells were seen in long-lived donors than in aged donors.

Using a J-beta primer mix together with a sample-barcoded 5' primer, a second PCR was run for roughly 7 to 12 cycles. TCRdb itself ran the 5' RACE reads through MiXCR, one entry per CDR3 protein. Among 700,000 to 900,000 distinct CDR3 sequences listed, less than 70% were seen once. Each donor had about 9.6 milliliters of peripheral blood drawn. Concerning this clonotype itself: Its antigen is unidentified.

The receptor comes from a man at least 80 years old in good health. The source material was blood.

In DNA form, the CDR3 reads TGCGCCAGCAGCCCAACAGCGGGAGGGCGTGAGCAGTACTTC. It encodes CASSPTAGGREQYF. This rearrangement joins TRBV5-1 to TRBJ2-4, with TRBD2 matching over 10 bases. Germline CDR1 and CDR2: SGHRS and YFSETQ. Germline trimming cut 4 bases from V and 13 bases from J; bases unmatched to any gene: 11. The CDR3 sequence is 14 residues long.